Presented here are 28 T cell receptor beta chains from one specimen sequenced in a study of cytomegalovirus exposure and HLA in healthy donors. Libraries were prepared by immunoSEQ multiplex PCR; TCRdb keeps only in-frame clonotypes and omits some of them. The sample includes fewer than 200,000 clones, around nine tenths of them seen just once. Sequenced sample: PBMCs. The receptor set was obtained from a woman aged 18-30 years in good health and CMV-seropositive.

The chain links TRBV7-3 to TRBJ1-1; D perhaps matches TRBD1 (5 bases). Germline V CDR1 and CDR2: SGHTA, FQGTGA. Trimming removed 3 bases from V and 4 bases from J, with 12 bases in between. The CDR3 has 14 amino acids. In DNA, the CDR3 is TGTGCCAGCAGCTTGTCAGGGCAGGGCACTGAAGCTTTCTTT. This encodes CASSLSGQGTEAFF.

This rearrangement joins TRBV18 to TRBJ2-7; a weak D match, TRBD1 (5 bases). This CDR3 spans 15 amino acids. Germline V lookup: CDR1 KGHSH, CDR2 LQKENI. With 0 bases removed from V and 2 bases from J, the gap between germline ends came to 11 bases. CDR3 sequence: CASSPPGRVTYEQYF. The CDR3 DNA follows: TGTGCCAGCTCACCACCAGGCAGGGTAACCTACGAGCAGTACTTC. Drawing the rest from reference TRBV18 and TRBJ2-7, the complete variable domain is NAGVMQNPRHLVRRRGQEARLRCSPMKGHSHVYWYRQLPEEGLKFMVYLQKENIIDESGMPKERFSAEFPKEGPSILRIQQVVRGDSAAYFCASSPPGRVTYEQYFGPGTRLTVT.

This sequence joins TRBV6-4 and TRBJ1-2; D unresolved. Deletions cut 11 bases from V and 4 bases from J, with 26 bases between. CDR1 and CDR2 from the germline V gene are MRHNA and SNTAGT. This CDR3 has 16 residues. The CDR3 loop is CAAPAWETRRVYGYTF. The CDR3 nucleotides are TGTGCCGCCCCCGCCTGGGAGACCCGAAGGGTCTATGGCTACACCTTC.

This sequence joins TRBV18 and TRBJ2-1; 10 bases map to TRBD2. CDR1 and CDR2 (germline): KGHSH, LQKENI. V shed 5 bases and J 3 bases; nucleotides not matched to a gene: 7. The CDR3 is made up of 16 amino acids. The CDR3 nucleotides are TGTGCCAGCTCATCGCCCACTAGCGGGATCTACAATGAGCAGTTCTTC. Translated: CASSSPTSGIYNEQFF.

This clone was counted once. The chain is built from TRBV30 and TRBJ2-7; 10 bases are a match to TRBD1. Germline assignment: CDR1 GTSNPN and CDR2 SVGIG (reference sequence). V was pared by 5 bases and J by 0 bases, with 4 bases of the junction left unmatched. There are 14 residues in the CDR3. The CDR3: CAWVGTGVSYEQYF. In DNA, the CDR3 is TGTGCCTGGGTAGGGACAGGGGTCTCCTACGAGCAGTACTTC.

The CDR3 DNA follows: TGTGCCAGCGCTCCCGGGACAGGTCCGGAGACCCAGTACTTC. This codes for CASAPGTGPETQYF. The gene calls are TRBV5-4 and TRBJ2-5; 8 bases are a match to TRBD1. Trimming cost V 7 bases and J 5 bases; bases outside gene matches: 10. Germline assignment: CDR1 SGHNT and CDR2 YYREEE (reference sequence). The CDR3 has 14 residues.

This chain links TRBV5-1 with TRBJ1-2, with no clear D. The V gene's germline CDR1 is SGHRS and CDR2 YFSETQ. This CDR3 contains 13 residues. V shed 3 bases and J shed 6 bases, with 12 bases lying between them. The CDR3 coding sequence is TGCGCCAGCAGCTCCCCGGCCGGGGATGGCTACACCTTC. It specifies CASSSPAGDGYTF.

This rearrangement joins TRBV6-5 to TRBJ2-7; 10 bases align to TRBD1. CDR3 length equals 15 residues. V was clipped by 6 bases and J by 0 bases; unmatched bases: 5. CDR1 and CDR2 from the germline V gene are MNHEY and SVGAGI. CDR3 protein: CASRGTGDLSYEQYF. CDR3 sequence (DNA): TGTGCCAGCAGGGGGACAGGGGACCTCTCCTACGAGCAGTACTTC.

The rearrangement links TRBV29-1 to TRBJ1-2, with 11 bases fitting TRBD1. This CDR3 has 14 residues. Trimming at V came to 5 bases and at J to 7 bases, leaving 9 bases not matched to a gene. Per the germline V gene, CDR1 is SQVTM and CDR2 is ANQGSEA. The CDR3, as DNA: TGCAGCGTTTTATTGGACAGGGGGCTGGTTGGCTACACCTTC. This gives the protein CSVLLDRGLVGYTF.

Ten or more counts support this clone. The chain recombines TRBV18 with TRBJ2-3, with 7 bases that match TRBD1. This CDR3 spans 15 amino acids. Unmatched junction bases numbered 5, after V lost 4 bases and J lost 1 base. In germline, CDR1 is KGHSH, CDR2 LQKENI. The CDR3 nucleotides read TGTGCCAGCTCACATGGACAGGCCGGCACAGATACGCAGTATTTT. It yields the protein CASSHGQAGTDTQYF.

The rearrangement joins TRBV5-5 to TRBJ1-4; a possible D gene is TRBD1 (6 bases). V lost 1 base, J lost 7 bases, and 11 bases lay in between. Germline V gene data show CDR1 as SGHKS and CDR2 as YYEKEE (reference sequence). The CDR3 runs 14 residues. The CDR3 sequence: CASSLLPGAEKLFF. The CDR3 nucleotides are TGTGCCAGCAGCTTGTTACCAGGGGCTGAAAAACTGTTTTTT. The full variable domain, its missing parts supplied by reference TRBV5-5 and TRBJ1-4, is DAGVTQSPTHLIKTRGQQVTLRCSPISGHKSVSWYQQVLGQGPQFIFQYYEKEERGRGNFPDRFSARQFPNYSSELNVNALLLGDSALYLCASSLLPGAEKLFFGSGTQLSVL.

The CDR3 here is CSVVPSVVSYEQYF. CDR3 nucleotides: TGCAGCGTTGTTCCGTCGGTGGTCTCCTACGAGCAGTACTTC. The chain has TRBV29-1 and TRBJ2-7; unclear D gene. Trimming pared 4 bases from V and 0 bases from J, leaving 13 bases between. The CDR3 contains 14 residues. CDR1 is SQVTM, CDR2 ANQGSEA, per germline.

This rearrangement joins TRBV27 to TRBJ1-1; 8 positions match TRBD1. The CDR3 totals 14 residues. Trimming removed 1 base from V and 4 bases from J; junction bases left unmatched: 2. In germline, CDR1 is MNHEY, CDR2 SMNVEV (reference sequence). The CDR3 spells CASSLWDRPTEAFF. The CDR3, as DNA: TGTGCCAGCAGTTTATGGGACAGGCCCACTGAAGCTTTCTTT.

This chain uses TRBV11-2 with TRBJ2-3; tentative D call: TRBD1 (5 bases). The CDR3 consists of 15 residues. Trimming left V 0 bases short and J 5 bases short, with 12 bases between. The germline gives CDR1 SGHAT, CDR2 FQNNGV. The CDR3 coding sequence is TGTGCCAGCAGCTTAGATGGAAAGGGGATAGATACGCAGTATTTT. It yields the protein CASSLDGKGIDTQYF.

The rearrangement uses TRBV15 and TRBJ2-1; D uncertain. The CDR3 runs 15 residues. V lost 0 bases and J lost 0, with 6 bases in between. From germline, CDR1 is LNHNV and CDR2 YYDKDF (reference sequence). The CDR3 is CATSRDPRSYNEQFF. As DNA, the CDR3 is TGTGCCACCAGCAGAGATCCCCGCTCCTACAATGAGCAGTTCTTC. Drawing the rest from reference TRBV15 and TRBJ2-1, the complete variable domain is DAMVIQNPRYQVTQFGKPVTLSCSQTLNHNVMYWYQQKSSQAPKLLFHYYDKDFNNEADTPDNFQSRRPNTSFCFLDIRSPGLGDTAMYLCATSRDPRSYNEQFFGPGTRLTVL.

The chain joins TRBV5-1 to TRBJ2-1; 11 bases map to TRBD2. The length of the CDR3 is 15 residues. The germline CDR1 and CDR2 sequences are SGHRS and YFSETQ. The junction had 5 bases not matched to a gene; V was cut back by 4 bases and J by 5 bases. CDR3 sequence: CASSPLAGGNNEQFF. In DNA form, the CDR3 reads TGCGCCAGCAGCCCATTAGCGGGAGGGAACAATGAGCAGTTCTTC.

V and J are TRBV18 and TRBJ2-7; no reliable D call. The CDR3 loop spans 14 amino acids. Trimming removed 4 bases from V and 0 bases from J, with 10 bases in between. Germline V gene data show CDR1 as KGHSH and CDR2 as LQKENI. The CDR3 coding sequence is TGTGCCAGCTCACGGCCAGGCCTCTCCTACGAGCAGTACTTC. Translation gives CASSRPGLSYEQYF.

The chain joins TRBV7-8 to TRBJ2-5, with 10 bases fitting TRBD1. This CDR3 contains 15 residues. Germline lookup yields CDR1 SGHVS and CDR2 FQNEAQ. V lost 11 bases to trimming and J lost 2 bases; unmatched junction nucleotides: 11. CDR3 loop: CAGGQGMIPQETQYF. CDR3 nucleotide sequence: TGTGCCGGGGGACAGGGGATGATTCCGCAAGAGACCCAGTACTTC.

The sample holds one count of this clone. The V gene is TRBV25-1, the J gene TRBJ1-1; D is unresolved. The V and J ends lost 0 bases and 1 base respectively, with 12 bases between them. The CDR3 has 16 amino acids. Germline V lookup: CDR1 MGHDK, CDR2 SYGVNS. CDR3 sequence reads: CASSEYPRNSNTEAFF. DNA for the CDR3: TGTGCCAGCAGTGAATATCCCCGTAACTCGAACACTGAAGCTTTCTTT.

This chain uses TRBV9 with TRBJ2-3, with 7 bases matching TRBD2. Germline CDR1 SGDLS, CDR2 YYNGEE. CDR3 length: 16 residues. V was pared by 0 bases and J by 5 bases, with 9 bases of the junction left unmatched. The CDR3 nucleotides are TGTGCCAGCAGCGTAGTGGGGGGAGGGCCGGGAGATACGCAGTATTTT. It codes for CASSVVGGGPGDTQYF.

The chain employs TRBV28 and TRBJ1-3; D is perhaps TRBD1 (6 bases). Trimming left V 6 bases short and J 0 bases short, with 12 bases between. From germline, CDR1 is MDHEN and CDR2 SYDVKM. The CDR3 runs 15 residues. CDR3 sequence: CASSQQDSSGNTIYF. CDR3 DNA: TGTGCCAGCAGCCAACAGGACAGCTCTGGAAACACCATATATTTT. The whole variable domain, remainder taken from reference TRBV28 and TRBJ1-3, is DVKVTQSSRYLVKRTGEKVFLECVQDMDHENMFWYRQDPGLGLRLIYFSYDVKMKEKGDIPEGYSVSREKKERFSLILESASTNQTSMYLCASSQQDSSGNTIYFGEGSWLTVV.

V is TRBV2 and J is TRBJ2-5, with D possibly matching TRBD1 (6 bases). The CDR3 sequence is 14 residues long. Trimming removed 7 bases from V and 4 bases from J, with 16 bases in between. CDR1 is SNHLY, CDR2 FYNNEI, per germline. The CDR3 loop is CASKPGQLGETQYF. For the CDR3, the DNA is TGTGCCAGCAAACCCGGACAGCTCGGAGAGACCCAGTACTTC.

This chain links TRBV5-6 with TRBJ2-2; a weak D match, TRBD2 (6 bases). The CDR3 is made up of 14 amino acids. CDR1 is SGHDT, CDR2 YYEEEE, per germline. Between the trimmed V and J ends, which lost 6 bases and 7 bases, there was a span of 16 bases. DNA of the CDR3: TGTGCCAGCAAGTCGATGGGGGGTGGCGGGGAGCTGTTTTTT. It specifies CASKSMGGGGELFF.

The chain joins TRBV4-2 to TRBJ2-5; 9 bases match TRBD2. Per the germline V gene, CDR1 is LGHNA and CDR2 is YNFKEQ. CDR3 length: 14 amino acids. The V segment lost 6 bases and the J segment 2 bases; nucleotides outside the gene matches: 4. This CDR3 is CASSRLAEQETQYF. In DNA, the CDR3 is TGTGCCAGCAGTAGACTAGCGGAGCAAGAGACCCAGTACTTC.

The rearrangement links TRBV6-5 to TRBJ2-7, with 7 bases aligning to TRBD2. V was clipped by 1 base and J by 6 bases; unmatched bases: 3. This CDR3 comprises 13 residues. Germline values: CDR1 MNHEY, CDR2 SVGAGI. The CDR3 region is CASSYLAGGEQYF. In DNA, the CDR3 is TGTGCCAGCAGTTACTTAGCGGGCGGCGAGCAGTACTTC.

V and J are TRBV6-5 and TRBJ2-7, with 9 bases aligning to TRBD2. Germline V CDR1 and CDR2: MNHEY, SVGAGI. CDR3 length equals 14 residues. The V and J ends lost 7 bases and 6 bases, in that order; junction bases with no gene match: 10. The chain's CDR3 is CASNPAGGTGEQYF. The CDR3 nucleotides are TGTGCCAGCAACCCAGCGGGAGGTACAGGCGAGCAGTACTTC.

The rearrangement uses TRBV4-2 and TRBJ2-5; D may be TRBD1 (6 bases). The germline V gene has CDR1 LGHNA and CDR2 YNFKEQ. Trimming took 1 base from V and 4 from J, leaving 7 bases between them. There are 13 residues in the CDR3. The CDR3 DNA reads TGTGCCAGCAGCCAAGCCAGGGGAGAGACCCAGTACTTC. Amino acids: CASSQARGETQYF.

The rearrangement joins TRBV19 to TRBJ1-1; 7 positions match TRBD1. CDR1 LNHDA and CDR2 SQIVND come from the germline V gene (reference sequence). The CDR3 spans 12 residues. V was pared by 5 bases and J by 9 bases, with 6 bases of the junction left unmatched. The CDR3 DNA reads TGTGCCAGTAGTGTCACAGGGGATAAAGCTTTCTTT. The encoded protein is CASSVTGDKAFF. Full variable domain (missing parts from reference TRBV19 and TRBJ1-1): DGGITQSPKYLFRKEGQNVTLSCEQNLNHDAMYWYRQDPGQGLRLIYYSQIVNDFQKGDIAEGYSVSREKKESFPLTVTSAQKNPTAFYLCASSVTGDKAFFGQGTRLTVV.